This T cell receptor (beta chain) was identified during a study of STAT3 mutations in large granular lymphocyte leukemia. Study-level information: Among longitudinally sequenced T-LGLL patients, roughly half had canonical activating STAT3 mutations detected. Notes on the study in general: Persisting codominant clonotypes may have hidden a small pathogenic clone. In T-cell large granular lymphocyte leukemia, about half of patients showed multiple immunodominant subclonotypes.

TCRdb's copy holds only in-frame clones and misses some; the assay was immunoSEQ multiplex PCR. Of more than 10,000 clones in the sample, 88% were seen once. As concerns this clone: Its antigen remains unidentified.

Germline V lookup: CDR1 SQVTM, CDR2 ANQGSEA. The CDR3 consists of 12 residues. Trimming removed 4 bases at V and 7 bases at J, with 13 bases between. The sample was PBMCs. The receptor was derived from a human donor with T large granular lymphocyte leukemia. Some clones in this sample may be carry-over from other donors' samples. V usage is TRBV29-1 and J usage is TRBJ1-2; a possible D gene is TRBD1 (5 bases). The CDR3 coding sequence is TGCAGCGTTGGAGAGGGGTTGGGTGGCTACACCTTC. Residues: CSVGEGLGGYTF.